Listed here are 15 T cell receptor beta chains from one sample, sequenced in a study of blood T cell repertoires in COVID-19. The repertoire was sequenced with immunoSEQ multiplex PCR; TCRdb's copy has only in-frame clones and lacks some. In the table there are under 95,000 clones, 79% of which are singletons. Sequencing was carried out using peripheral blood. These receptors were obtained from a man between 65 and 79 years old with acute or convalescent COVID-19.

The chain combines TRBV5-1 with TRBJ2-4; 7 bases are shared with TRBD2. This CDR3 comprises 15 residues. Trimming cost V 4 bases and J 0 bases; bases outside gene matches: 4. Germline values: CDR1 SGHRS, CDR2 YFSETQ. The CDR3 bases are TGCGCCAGCAGCCAATTAGCGGGAGCCAAAAACATTCAGTACTTC. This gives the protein CASSQLAGAKNIQYF.

CDR3 nucleotides: TGTGCCATCAGTGATCTTGGCGGCTCCAATTCACCCCTCCACTTT. Translating gives CAISDLGGSNSPLHF. The chain joins TRBV10-3 to TRBJ1-6; unclear D gene. Trimming removed 3 bases from V and 7 bases from J, with 13 bases in between. The CDR3 is made up of 15 amino acids. Per germline, CDR1 ENHRY and CDR2 SYGVKD.

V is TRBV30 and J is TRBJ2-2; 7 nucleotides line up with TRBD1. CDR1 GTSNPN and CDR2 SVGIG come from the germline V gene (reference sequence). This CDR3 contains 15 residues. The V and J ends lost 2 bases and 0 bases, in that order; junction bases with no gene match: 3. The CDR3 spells CAWSKGGTNTGELFF. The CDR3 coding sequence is TGTGCCTGGAGTAAAGGGGGCACGAACACCGGGGAGCTGTTTTTT. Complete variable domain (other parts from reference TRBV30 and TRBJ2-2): SQTIHQWPATLVQPVGSPLSLECTVEGTSNPNLYWYRQAAGRGLQLLFYSVGIGQISSEVPQNLSASRPQDRQFILSSKKLLLSDSGFYLCAWSKGGTNTGELFFGEGSRLTVL.

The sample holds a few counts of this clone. The CDR3 region is CASSQASGGAREQFF. DNA for the CDR3: TGTGCCAGCAGCCAAGCCAGCGGGGGGGCCAGGGAGCAGTTCTTC. This chain connects TRBV3-1 (or the pseudogene TRBV3-2) to TRBJ2-1; 10 bases line up with TRBD2. V trimming: 1 base; J trimming: 10 bases; junction bases outside the gene matches: 7. The CDR3 covers 15 residues. Germline V gene data show CDR1 as LGHDT and CDR2 as YNNKEL (reference sequence).

The CDR3 reads CASSFAQGQNYNEQFF. In DNA, the CDR3 is TGTGCCAGCAGCTTTGCTCAGGGGCAAAACTACAATGAGCAGTTCTTC. The chain carries TRBV7-8 and TRBJ2-1, with D perhaps TRBD1 (6 bases). Germline values: CDR1 SGHVS, CDR2 FQNEAQ. V lost 3 bases and J lost 3, with 15 bases in between. CDR3 length equals 16 residues.

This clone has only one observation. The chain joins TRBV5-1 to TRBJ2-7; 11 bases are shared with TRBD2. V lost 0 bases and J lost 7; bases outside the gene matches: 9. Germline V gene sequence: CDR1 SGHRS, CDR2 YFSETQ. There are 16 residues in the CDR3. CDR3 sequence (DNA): TGCGCCAGCAGCTTGGGGACCCTAGCGGGGGGAGAAGAGCAGTACTTC. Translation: CASSLGTLAGGEEQYF.

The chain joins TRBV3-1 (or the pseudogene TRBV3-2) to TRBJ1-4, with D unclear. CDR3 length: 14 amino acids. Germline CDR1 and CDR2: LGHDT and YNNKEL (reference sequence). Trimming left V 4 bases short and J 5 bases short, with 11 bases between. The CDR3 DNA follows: TGTGCCAGCAGCCTTAGAGGCGAGAATGAAAAACTGTTTTTT. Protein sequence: CASSLRGENEKLFF.

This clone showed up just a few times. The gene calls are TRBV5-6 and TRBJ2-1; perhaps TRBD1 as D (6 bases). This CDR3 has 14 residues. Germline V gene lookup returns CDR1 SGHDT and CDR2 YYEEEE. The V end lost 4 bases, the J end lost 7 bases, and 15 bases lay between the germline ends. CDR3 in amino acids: CASSHRDKRNEQFF. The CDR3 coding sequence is TGTGCCAGCAGCCACCGGGACAAGAGGAATGAGCAGTTCTTC.

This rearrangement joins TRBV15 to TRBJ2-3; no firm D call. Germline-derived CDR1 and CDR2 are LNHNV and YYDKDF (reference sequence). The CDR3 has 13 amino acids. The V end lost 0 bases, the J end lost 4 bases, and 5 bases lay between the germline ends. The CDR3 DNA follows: TGTGCCACCAGCAGAGAGGGCTCAGATACGCAGTATTTT. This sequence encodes CATSREGSDTQYF.

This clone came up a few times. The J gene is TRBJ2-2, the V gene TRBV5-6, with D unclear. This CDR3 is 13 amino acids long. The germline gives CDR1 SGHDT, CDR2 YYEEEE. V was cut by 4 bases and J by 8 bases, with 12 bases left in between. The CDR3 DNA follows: TGTGCCAGCAGCCCCATTCCGAGTGGGGAGCTGTTTTTT. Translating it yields CASSPIPSGELFF.

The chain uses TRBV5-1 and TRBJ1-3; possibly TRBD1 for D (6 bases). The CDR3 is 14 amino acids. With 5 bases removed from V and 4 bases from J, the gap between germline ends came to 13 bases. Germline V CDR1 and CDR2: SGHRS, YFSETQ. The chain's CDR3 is CASRTGLPGNTIYF. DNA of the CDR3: TGCGCCAGCAGGACAGGATTGCCAGGAAACACCATATATTTT.

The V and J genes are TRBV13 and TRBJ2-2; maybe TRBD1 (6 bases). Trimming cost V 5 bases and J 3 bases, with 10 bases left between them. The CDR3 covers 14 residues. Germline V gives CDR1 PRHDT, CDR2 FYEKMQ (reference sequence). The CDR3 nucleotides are TGTGCCAGCAGCCCGGGACACTACACCGGGGAGCTGTTTTTT. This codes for CASSPGHYTGELFF.

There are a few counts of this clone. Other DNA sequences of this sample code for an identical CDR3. The CDR3 nucleotides are TGCAGCGCCGGACAGGGGGCAAACACTGAAGCTTTCTTT. It yields the protein CSAGQGANTEAFF. This chain links TRBV29-1 with TRBJ1-1, with 11 bases aligning to TRBD1. The germline CDR1 and CDR2 sequences are SQVTM and ANQGSEA. Trimming at V came to 7 bases and at J to 2 bases, leaving 3 bases not matched to a gene. The CDR3 runs to 13 residues.

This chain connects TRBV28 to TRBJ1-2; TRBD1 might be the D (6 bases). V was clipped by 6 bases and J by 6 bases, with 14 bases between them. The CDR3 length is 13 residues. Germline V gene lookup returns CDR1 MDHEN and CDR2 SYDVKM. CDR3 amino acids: CASRVTGRDGYTF. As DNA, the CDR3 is TGTGCCAGCAGGGTGACAGGCAGGGATGGCTACACCTTC.

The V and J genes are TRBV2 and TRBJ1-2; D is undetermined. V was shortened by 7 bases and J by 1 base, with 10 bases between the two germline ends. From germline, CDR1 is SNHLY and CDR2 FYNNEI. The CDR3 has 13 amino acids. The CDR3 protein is CASMVGSNYGYTF. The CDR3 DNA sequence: TGTGCCAGCATGGTGGGCAGTAACTATGGCTACACCTTC.